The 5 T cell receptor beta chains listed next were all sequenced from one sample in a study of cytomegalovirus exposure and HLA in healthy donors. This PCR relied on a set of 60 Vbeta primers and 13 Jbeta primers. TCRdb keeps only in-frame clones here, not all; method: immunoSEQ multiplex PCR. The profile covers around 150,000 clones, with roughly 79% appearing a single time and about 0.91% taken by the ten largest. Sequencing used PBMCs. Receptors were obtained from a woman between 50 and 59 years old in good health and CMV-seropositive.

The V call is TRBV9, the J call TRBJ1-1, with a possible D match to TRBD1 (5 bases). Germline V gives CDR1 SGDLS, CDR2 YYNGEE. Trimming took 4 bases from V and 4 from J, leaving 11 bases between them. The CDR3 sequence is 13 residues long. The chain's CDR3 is CASSPAGPTEAFF. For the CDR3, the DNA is TGTGCCAGCAGCCCGGCGGGGCCCACTGAAGCTTTCTTT.

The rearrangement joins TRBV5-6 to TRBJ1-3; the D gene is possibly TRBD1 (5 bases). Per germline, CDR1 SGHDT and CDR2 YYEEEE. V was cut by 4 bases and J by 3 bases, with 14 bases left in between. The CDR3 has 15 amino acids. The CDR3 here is CASSLSGGSGNTIYF. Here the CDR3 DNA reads TGTGCCAGCAGCCTATCGGGGGGAAGTGGAAACACCATATATTTT.

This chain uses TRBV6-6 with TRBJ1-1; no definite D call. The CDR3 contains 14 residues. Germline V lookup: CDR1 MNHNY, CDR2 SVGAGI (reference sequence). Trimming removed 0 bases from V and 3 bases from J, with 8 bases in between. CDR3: CASSYSWSYTEAFF. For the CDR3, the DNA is TGTGCCAGCAGTTACTCGTGGAGCTACACTGAAGCTTTCTTT.

DNA of the CDR3: TGTGCCAGCAGCGAACAGGGAAATTCACCCCTCCACTTT. Its translation is CASSEQGNSPLHF. The chain employs TRBV9 and TRBJ1-6; TRBD1 is a possible D gene (6 bases). Trimming left V 3 bases short and J 7 bases short, with 8 bases between. The CDR3 spans 13 residues. The germline V gene encodes CDR1 SGDLS and CDR2 YYNGEE.

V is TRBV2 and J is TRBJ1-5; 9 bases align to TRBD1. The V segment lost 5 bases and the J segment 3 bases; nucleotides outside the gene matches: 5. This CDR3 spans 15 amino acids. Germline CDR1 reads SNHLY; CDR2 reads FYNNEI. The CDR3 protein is CASSSGTGFNQPQHF. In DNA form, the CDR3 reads TGTGCCAGCAGTTCCGGGACAGGGTTCAATCAGCCCCAGCATTTT.